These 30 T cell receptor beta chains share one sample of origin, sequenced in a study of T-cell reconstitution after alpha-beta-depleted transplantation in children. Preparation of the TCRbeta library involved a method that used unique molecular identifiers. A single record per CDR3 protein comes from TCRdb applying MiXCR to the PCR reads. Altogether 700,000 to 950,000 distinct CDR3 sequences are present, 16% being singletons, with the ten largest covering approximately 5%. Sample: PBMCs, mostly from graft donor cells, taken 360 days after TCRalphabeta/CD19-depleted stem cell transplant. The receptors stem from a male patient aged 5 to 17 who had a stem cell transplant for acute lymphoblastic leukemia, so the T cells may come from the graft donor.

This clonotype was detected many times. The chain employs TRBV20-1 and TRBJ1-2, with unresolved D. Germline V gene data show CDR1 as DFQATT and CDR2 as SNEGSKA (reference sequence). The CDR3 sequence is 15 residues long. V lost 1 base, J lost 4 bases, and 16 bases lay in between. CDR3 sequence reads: CSARVGEMAFYGYTF. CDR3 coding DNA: TGCAGTGCTAGAGTTGGGGAAATGGCCTTCTATGGCTACACCTTC.

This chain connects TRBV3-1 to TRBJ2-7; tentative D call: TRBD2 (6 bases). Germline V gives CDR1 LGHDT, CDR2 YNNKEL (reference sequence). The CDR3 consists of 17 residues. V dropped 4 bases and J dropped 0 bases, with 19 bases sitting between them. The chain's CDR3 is CASSLLPSGLSSYEQYF. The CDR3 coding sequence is TGTGCCAGCAGCCTTCTTCCGAGCGGGCTAAGCTCCTACGAGCAGTACTTC.

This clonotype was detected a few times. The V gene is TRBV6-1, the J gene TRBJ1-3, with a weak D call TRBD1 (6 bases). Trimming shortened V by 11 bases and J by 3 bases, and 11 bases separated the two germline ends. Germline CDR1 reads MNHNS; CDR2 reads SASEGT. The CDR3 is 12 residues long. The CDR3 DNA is TGTGCCGGCGGACAGCTTGGAAACACCATATATTTT. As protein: CAGGQLGNTIYF.

CDR3 sequence reads: CASSLRRLAGVNEQYF. The CDR3 DNA reads as TGTGCCAGCAGCTTGCGGCGACTAGCGGGAGTTAACGAGCAGTACTTC. The chain recombines TRBV5-6 with TRBJ2-7, with TRBD2 matching 12 bases. The trim removed 1 base at V and 5 bases at J, leaving 7 bases unmatched. The germline V gene has CDR1 SGHDT and CDR2 YYEEEE. The CDR3 covers 16 residues.

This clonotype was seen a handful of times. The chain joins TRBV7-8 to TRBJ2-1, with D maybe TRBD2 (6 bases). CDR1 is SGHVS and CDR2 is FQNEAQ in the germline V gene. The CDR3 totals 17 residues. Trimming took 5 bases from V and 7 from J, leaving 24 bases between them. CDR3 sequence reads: CASSHGAGLTGGNEQFF. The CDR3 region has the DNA TGTGCCAGCAGCCACGGGGCAGGACTAACGGGTGGGAATGAGCAGTTCTTC.

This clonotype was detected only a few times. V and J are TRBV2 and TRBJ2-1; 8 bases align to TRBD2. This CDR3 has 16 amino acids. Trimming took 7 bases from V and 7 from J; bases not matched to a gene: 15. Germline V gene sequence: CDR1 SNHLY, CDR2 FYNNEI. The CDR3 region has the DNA TGTGCCAGCAAGGAGGGAACTAGCGGTCTTTTGAATGAGCAGTTCTTC. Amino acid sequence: CASKEGTSGLLNEQFF.

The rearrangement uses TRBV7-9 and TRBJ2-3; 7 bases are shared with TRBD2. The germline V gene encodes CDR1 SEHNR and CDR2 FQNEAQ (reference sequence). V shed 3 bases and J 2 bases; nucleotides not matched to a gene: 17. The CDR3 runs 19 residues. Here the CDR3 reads CASSLGSGSTKWATDTQYF. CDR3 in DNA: TGTGCCAGCAGCTTGGGTAGCGGGTCTACCAAATGGGCCACAGATACGCAGTATTTT.

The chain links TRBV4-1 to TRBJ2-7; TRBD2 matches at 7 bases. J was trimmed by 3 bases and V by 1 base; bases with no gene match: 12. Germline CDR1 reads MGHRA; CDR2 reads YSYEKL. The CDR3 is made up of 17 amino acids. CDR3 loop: CASSQVPGRTRIYEQYF. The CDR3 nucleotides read TGCGCCAGCAGCCAAGTTCCCGGGAGGACCAGAATCTACGAGCAGTACTTC.

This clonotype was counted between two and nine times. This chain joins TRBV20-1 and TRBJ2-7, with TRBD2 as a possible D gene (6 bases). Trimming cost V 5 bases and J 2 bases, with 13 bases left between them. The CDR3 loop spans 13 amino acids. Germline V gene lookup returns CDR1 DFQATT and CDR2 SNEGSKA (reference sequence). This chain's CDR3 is CSAARTTTYEQYF. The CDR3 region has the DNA TGCAGTGCTGCGCGGACTACTACCTACGAGCAGTACTTC.

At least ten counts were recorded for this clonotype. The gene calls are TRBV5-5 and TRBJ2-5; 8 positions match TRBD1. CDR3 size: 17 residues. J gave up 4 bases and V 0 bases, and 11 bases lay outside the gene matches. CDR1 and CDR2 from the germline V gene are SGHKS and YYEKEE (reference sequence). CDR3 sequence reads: CASSLGTDREGTETQYF. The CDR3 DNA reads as TGTGCCAGCAGCTTGGGGACGGACAGGGAAGGGACAGAGACCCAGTACTTC. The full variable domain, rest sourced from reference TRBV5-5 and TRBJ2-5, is DAGVTQSPTHLIKTRGQQVTLRCSPISGHKSVSWYQQVLGQGPQFIFQYYEKEERGRGNFPDRFSARQFPNYSSELNVNALLLGDSALYLCASSLGTDREGTETQYFGPGTRLLVL.

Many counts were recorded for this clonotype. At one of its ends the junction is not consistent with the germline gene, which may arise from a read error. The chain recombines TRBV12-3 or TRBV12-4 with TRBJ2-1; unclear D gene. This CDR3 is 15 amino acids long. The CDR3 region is CASSLGTESFNEQFF. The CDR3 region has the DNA TGTGCCAGCAGTTTAGGGACCGAGTCCTTCAATGAGCAGTTCTTC.

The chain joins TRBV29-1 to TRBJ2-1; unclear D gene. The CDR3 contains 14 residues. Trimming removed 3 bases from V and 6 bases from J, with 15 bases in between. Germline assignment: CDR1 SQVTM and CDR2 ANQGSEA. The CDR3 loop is CSVDHSRNCNEQFF. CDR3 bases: TGCAGCGTTGATCACAGCCGAAACTGCAATGAGCAGTTCTTC.

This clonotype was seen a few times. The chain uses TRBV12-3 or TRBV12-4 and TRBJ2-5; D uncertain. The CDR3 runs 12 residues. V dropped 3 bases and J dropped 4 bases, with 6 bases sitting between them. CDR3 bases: TGTGCCAGCAGTTTTAGCCTAGAGACCCAGTACTTC. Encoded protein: CASSFSLETQYF.

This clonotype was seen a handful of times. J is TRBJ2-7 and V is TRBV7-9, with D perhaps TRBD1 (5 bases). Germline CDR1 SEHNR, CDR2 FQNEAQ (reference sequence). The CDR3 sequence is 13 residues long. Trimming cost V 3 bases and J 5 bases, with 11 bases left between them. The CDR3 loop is CASSLVHRNEQYF. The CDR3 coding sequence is TGTGCCAGCAGCTTGGTTCACAGGAACGAGCAGTACTTC.

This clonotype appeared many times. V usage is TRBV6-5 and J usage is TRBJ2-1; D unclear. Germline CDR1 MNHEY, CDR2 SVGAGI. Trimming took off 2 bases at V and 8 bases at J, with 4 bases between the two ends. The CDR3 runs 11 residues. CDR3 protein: CASSYGDEQFF. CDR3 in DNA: TGTGCCAGCAGTTACGGTGATGAGCAGTTCTTC.

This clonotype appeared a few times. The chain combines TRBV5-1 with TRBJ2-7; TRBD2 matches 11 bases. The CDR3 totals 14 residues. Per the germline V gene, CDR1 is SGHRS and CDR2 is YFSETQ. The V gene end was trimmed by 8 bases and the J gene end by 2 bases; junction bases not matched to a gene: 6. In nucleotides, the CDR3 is TGCGCCAGTAACCCGACTAGCGGGGCCTACGAGCAGTACTTC. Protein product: CASNPTSGAYEQYF.

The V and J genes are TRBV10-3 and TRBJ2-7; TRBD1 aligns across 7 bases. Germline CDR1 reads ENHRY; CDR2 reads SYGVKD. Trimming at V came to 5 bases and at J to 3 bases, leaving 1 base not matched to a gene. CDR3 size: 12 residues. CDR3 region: CAISRQGYEQYF. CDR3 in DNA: TGTGCCATCAGTAGACAGGGCTACGAGCAGTACTTC.

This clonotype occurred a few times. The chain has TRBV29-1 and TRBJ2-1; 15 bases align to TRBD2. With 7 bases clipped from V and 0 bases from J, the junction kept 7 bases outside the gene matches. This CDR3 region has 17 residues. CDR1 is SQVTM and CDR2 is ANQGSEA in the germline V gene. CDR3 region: CSGRTSGRDYSYNEQFF. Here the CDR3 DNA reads TGCAGCGGTAGGACTAGCGGGAGGGACTACTCCTACAATGAGCAGTTCTTC.

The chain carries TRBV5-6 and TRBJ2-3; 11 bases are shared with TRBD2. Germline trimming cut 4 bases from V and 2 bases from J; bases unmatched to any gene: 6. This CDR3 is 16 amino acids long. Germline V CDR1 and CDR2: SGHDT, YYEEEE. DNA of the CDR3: TGTGCCAGCAGCGCGGGACTAGCGGTGAACACAGATACGCAGTATTTT. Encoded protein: CASSAGLAVNTDTQYF.

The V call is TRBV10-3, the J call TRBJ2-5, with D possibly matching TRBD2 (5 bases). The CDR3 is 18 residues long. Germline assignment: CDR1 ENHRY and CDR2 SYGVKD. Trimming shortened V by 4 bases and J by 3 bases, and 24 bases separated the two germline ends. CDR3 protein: CAISAPRFQGRGKETQYF. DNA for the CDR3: TGTGCCATCAGTGCCCCCCGATTCCAAGGGAGAGGCAAAGAGACCCAGTACTTC.

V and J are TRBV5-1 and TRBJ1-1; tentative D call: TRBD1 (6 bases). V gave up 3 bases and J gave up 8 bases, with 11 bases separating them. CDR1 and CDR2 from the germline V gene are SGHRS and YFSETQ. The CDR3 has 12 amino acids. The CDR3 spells CASSWDTEEAFF. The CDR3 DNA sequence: TGCGCCAGCAGCTGGGACACGGAGGAAGCTTTCTTT. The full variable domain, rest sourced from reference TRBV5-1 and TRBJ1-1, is KAGVTQTPRYLIKTRGQQVTLSCSPISGHRSVSWYQQTPGQGLQFLFEYFSETQRNKGNFPGRFSGRQFSNSRSEMNVSTLELGDSALYLCASSWDTEEAFFGQGTRLTVV.

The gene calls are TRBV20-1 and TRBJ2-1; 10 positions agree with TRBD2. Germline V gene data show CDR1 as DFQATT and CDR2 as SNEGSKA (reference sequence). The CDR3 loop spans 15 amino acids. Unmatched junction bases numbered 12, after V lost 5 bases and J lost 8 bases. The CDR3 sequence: CSAHDPGLASDEQFF. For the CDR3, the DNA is TGCAGTGCTCATGACCCGGGACTAGCGTCCGATGAGCAGTTCTTC.

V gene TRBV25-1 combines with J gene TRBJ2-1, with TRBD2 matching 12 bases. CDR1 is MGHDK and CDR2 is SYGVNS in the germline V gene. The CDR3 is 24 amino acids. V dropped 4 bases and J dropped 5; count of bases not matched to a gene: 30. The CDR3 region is CASSGPVGRETSGRGPFLDNEQFF. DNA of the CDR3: TGTGCCAGCAGTGGCCCGGTGGGACGAGAGACTAGCGGGAGAGGGCCTTTTCTGGACAATGAGCAGTTCTTC.

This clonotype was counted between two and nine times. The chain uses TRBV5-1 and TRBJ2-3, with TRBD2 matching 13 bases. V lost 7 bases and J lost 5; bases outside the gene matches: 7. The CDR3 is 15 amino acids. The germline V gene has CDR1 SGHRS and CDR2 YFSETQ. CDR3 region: CASGIGLAGEDTQYF. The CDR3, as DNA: TGCGCCAGCGGGATCGGACTAGCGGGAGAAGATACGCAGTATTTT.

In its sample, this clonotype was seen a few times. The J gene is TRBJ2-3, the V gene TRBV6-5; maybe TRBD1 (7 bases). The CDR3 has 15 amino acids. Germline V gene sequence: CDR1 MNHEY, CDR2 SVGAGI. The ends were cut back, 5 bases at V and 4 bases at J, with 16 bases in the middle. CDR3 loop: CASSHQGGFPDTQYF. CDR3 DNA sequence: TGTGCCAGCAGTCACCAGGGGGGCTTCCCAGATACGCAGTATTTT.

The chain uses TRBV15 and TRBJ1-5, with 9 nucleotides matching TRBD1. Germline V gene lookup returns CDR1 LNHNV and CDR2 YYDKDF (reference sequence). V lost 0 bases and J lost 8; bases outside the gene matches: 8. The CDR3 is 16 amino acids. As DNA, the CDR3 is TGTGCCACCAGCAGAGATTACGGGACAGGGAGGAAGCCCCAGCATTTT. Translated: CATSRDYGTGRKPQHF. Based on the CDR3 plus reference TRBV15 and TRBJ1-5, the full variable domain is DAMVIQNPRYQVTQFGKPVTLSCSQTLNHNVMYWYQQKSSQAPKLLFHYYDKDFNNEADTPDNFQSRRPNTSFCFLDIRSPGLGDTAMYLCATSRDYGTGRKPQHFGDGTRLSIL.

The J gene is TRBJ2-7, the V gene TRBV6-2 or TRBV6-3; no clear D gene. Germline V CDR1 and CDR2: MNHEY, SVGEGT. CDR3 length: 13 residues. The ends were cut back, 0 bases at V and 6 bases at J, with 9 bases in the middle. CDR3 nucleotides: TGTGCCAGCAGTTACTCAACTGGGGTCGAGCAGTACTTC. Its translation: CASSYSTGVEQYF.

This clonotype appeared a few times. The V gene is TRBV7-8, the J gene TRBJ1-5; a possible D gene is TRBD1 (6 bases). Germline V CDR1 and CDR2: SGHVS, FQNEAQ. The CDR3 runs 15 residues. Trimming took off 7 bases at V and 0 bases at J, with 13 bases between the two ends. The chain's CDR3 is CASTLGTLSNQPQHF. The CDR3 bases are TGTGCCAGCACCCTGGGGACACTTAGCAATCAGCCCCAGCATTTT.

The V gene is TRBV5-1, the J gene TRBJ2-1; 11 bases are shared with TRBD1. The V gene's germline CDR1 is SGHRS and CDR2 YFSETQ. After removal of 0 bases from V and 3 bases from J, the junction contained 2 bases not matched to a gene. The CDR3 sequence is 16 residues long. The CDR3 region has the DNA TGCGCCAGCAGCTTGGTAGGGACAGGGGGCTACAATGAGCAGTTCTTC. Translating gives CASSLVGTGGYNEQFF.

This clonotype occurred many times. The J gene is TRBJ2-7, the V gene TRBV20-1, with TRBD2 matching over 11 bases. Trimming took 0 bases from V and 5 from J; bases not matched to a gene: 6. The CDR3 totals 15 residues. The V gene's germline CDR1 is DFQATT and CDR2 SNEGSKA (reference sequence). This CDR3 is CSARDPSGRRNEQYF. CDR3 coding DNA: TGCAGTGCTAGAGATCCTAGCGGGAGGAGAAACGAGCAGTACTTC.